The next 29 T cell receptor beta chains were all read from a single sample in a study of shared clonotypes between healthy human individuals. Libraries were prepared by immunoSEQ multiplex PCR; TCRdb keeps only in-frame clonotypes and omits some of them. The data show about 770,000 clones, 72% seen once. The material sequenced was memory CD4+ T cells sorted from blood. Sample subset: CD45RA-negative fraction. The receptor set was obtained from a young woman in good health.

CDR3 coding DNA: TGTGCCAGTAGAGACCCGAGGGACAGCAACACTGAAGCTTTCTTT. Translated, it gives CASRDPRDSNTEAFF. This chain uses TRBV19 with TRBJ1-1, with TRBD1 matching 7 bases. Germline V gene data show CDR1 as LNHDA and CDR2 as SQIVND (reference sequence). This CDR3 is built from 15 residues. V was pared by 6 bases and J by 2 bases, with 9 bases of the junction left unmatched.

This clone was seen a single time. The chain couples TRBV7-8 to TRBJ2-3, with 9 bases aligning to TRBD2. This CDR3 spans 16 amino acids. V lost 6 bases to trimming and J lost 6 bases; unmatched junction nucleotides: 13. Germline V gene lookup returns CDR1 SGHVS and CDR2 FQNEAQ. DNA of the CDR3: TGTGCCAGCAGTCGAATGACTAGCGGTCGGCAGGATACGCAGTATTTT. Amino acids: CASSRMTSGRQDTQYF.

The V and J genes are TRBV14 and TRBJ2-1; possibly TRBD1 for D (5 bases). There are 13 residues in the CDR3. The germline V and J ends were trimmed by 3 bases and 10 bases, with 13 bases remaining between them. The germline V gene has CDR1 SGHDN and CDR2 FVKESK. This chain's CDR3 is CASSQNRIGEQFF. The CDR3 DNA reads TGTGCCAGCAGCCAGAACAGGATCGGCGAGCAGTTCTTC.

This clone was observed at least ten times. The chain couples TRBV28 to TRBJ1-5, with TRBD1 matching over 7 bases. Germline values: CDR1 MDHEN, CDR2 SYDVKM. Unmatched junction bases numbered 5, after V lost 5 bases and J lost 4 bases. This CDR3 has 14 amino acids. The CDR3 coding sequence is TGTGCCAGCAGTGGCGGGACAGCGAATCAGCCCCAGCATTTT. This encodes CASSGGTANQPQHF.

This rearrangement joins TRBV10-1 to TRBJ2-5; no definite D call. The assigned J gene may be wrong: the sequence end matches TRBJ2-7 better. CDR3 size: 14 residues. Germline V gene data show CDR1 as WNHNN and CDR2 as SYGVQD (reference sequence). Here the CDR3 reads CASSESTPSYEQYF. The CDR3 DNA follows: TGCGCCAGCAGTGAGTCGACCCCCTCCTACGAGCAGTACTTC.

The chain recombines TRBV5-1 with TRBJ2-3; TRBD1 or TRBD2 may be the D gene (5 bases each). This CDR3 is 14 amino acids long. V was trimmed by 7 bases and J by 3 bases, leaving 15 bases between them. Per the germline V gene, CDR1 is SGHRS and CDR2 is YFSETQ. The CDR3 here is CASGGTYITDTQYF. CDR3 DNA sequence: TGCGCCAGCGGGGGAACCTACATTACAGATACGCAGTATTTT.

The genes are TRBV6-5 and TRBJ1-5; possible D gene TRBD1, 5 bases. The CDR3 loop spans 14 amino acids. The germline V gene encodes CDR1 MNHEY and CDR2 SVGAGI. Trimming took off 5 bases at V and 3 bases at J, with 11 bases between the two ends. CDR3: CASSVAGNNQPQHF. CDR3 sequence (DNA): TGTGCCAGCAGTGTTGCAGGGAACAATCAGCCCCAGCATTTT.

V is TRBV5-1 and J is TRBJ2-4; D gene unclear. V lost 3 bases, J lost 0 bases, and 7 bases lay in between. The V gene's germline CDR1 is SGHRS and CDR2 YFSETQ. The CDR3 totals 14 residues. In DNA, the CDR3 is TGCGCCAGCAGCTCCGACGGAGCCAAAAACATTCAGTACTTC. This codes for CASSSDGAKNIQYF. The variable domain in full, with the rest retrieved from reference TRBV5-1 and TRBJ2-4, is KAGVTQTPRYLIKTRGQQVTLSCSPISGHRSVSWYQQTPGQGLQFLFEYFSETQRNKGNFPGRFSGRQFSNSRSEMNVSTLELGDSALYLCASSSDGAKNIQYFGAGTRLSVL.

The genes are TRBV19 and TRBJ2-2; 11 bases fit TRBD1. The CDR3 is made up of 15 amino acids. Germline V gives CDR1 LNHDA, CDR2 SQIVND (reference sequence). Germline trimming cut 6 bases from V and 4 bases from J; bases unmatched to any gene: 4. CDR3 residues: CASRRDRGATGELFF. The CDR3 DNA sequence: TGTGCCAGTAGGCGGGACAGGGGGGCCACCGGGGAGCTGTTTTTT.

This chain connects TRBV7-2 to TRBJ1-5, with a tentative D call TRBD1 (6 bases). CDR1 and CDR2 (germline): SGHTA, FQGNSA. V was pared by 6 bases and J by 1 base, with 10 bases between. The length of the CDR3 is 14 residues. The CDR3 reads CASRPRGSNQPQHF. The CDR3 nucleotides are TGTGCCAGCAGACCGAGGGGGAGCAATCAGCCCCAGCATTTT.

The chain carries TRBV6-5 and TRBJ2-7, with D uncertain. The CDR3 spans 13 residues. V was clipped by 6 bases and J by 3 bases, with 12 bases between them. Germline CDR1 and CDR2: MNHEY and SVGAGI. The CDR3 region has the DNA TGTGCCAGCAGATCTTCTCTCCACTACGAGCAGTACTTC. Translation gives CASRSSLHYEQYF.

A single count supports this clone. V gene TRBV4-1 combines with J gene TRBJ2-6; tentative D call: TRBD1 (6 bases). V dropped 1 base and J dropped 2 bases, with 12 bases sitting between them. The CDR3 extends over 17 amino acids. The germline CDR1 and CDR2 sequences are MGHRA and YSYEKL. In nucleotides, the CDR3 is TGCGCCAGCAGCCAAGGGAACAGGGTAACTGGGGCCAACGTCCTGACTTTC. Residues: CASSQGNRVTGANVLTF.

The chain links TRBV6-6 to TRBJ2-1; 8 bases fit TRBD2. Per germline, CDR1 MNHNY and CDR2 SVGAGI (reference sequence). The CDR3 loop spans 16 amino acids. V shed 6 bases and J 3 bases; nucleotides not matched to a gene: 10. For the CDR3, the DNA is TGTGCCAGCAGACCTACTAGCGGCAACCGCTACAATGAGCAGTTCTTC. Its translation: CASRPTSGNRYNEQFF.

In this sample, this clone turned up many times. The rearrangement joins TRBV5-1 to TRBJ1-1; D is unclear. The CDR3 has 12 residues. Germline V gene data show CDR1 as SGHRS and CDR2 as YFSETQ. The V gene lost 0 bases and the J gene lost 11 bases, with 11 bases spanning the gap. CDR3 sequence reads: CASSLDGRSAFF. The CDR3 DNA reads as TGCGCCAGCAGCTTGGACGGACGGTCGGCTTTCTTT.

The chain employs TRBV28 and TRBJ2-1, with D possibly being TRBD1 or TRBD2 (5 bases each). Trimming left V 9 bases short and J 6 bases short, with 9 bases between. CDR3 length equals 11 residues. Per the germline V gene, CDR1 is MDHEN and CDR2 is SYDVKM. The CDR3, as DNA: TGTGCCAGTGGGGGATTCAATGAGCAGTTCTTC. It codes for CASGGFNEQFF. Full variable domain (outside the CDR3, taken from reference TRBV28 and TRBJ2-1): DVKVTQSSRYLVKRTGEKVFLECVQDMDHENMFWYRQDPGLGLRLIYFSYDVKMKEKGDIPEGYSVSREKKERFSLILESASTNQTSMYLCASGGFNEQFFGPGTRLTVL.

V usage is TRBV5-6 and J usage is TRBJ2-7; 8 bases agree with TRBD1. V lost 4 bases and J lost 6; bases outside the gene matches: 6. CDR1 and CDR2 from the germline V gene are SGHDT and YYEEEE. CDR3 length: 13 residues. In DNA, the CDR3 is TGTGCCAGCAGCCCCACAGGGGGAAGCGAGCAGTACTTC. It is translated as CASSPTGGSEQYF.

The chain has TRBV28 and TRBJ1-1, with D uncertain. This CDR3 has 13 residues. Per germline, CDR1 MDHEN and CDR2 SYDVKM. V dropped 7 bases and J dropped 7 bases, with 16 bases sitting between them. The CDR3 is CASKEWATVEAFF. Written as DNA, the CDR3 is TGTGCCAGCAAGGAGTGGGCCACAGTTGAAGCTTTCTTT. The full variable domain, with the rest looked up from reference TRBV28 and TRBJ1-1, is DVKVTQSSRYLVKRTGEKVFLECVQDMDHENMFWYRQDPGLGLRLIYFSYDVKMKEKGDIPEGYSVSREKKERFSLILESASTNQTSMYLCASKEWATVEAFFGQGTRLTVV.

V usage is TRBV2 and J usage is TRBJ1-2, with D perhaps matching TRBD1 (5 bases). The germline V and J ends were trimmed by 6 bases and 4 bases, with 15 bases remaining between them. The germline gives CDR1 SNHLY, CDR2 FYNNEI. This CDR3 has 14 amino acids. Here the CDR3 DNA reads TGTGCCAGCAGCCACAATGGGGACTTCTATGGCTACACCTTC. Translation gives CASSHNGDFYGYTF.

This clone turned up a few times. J is TRBJ2-2 and V is TRBV6-5; 8 bases map to TRBD2. J lost 3 bases, V lost 3 bases, and 6 bases had no gene match. Germline CDR1 and CDR2: MNHEY and SVGAGI. The CDR3 loop spans 16 amino acids. For the CDR3, the DNA is TGTGCCAGCAGTTATTCGAGCGGGAGCTACACCGGGGAGCTGTTTTTT. It encodes CASSYSSGSYTGELFF.

The chain links TRBV30 to TRBJ1-4; TRBD1 agrees at 8 bases. The CDR3 contains 17 residues. The J segment lost 8 bases and the V segment lost 3 bases, leaving 17 bases of the junction unmatched. Germline CDR1 is GTSNPN and CDR2 is SVGIG (reference sequence). The CDR3 reads CAWRDGQGGVWTEKLFF. DNA of the CDR3: TGTGCCTGGAGAGATGGACAGGGTGGGGTATGGACGGAAAAACTGTTTTTT.

CDR3 nucleotide sequence: TGTGCCAGCTCACCCGGAGGGACTGGCTACGAGCAGTACTTC. Its protein is CASSPGGTGYEQYF. The chain carries TRBV18 and TRBJ2-7; possible D gene TRBD2, 6 bases. The CDR3 loop spans 14 amino acids. Trimming removed 3 bases at V and 3 bases at J, with 12 bases between. Per germline, CDR1 KGHSH and CDR2 LQKENI.

This clone has only a few counts. The rearrangement links TRBV11-1 to TRBJ2-5, with 12 bases that match TRBD2. V shed 5 bases, J shed 5 bases, and the junction held 6 bases outside the gene matches. The CDR3 is 15 residues long. Per the germline V gene, CDR1 is SGHAT and CDR2 is FQDESV (reference sequence). CDR3 in DNA: TGTGCCAGCAGCCCGTGGACTAGCGGGAAGGAGACCCAGTACTTC. Protein sequence: CASSPWTSGKETQYF.

As regards this clone: Other DNA sequences in this specimen translate into the identical CDR3. V gene TRBV7-3 combines with J gene TRBJ2-1, with 8 bases fitting TRBD2. Unmatched junction bases numbered 3, after V lost 2 bases and J lost 0 bases. This CDR3 comprises 16 residues. Germline-derived CDR1 and CDR2 are SGHTA and FQGTGA. CDR3 protein: CASSLLGTSSYNEQFF. CDR3 DNA: TGTGCCAGCAGCTTACTCGGGACTAGCTCCTACAATGAGCAGTTCTTC.

J is TRBJ1-2 and V is TRBV6-6, with no clear D. The germline V and J ends were trimmed by 6 bases and 3 bases, with 8 bases remaining between them. CDR3 length: 12 amino acids. Germline V lookup: CDR1 MNHNY, CDR2 SVGAGI (reference sequence). The chain's CDR3 is CASRGSYYGYTF. The CDR3 bases are TGTGCCAGCAGGGGCAGCTACTATGGCTACACCTTC.

This clone was seen repeatedly, ten times or more. Other DNA sequences in the same sample also yield this CDR3. The rearrangement links TRBV11-2 to TRBJ2-5; D uncertain. With 2 bases removed from V and 5 bases from J, the gap between germline ends came to 3 bases. From germline, CDR1 is SGHAT and CDR2 FQNNGV. The CDR3 contains 11 residues. CDR3 residues: CASSLLETQYF. CDR3 nucleotide sequence: TGTGCCAGCAGCTTACTGGAGACCCAGTACTTC.

About this clone: The sample contains more than one DNA sequence encoding this CDR3. This rearrangement joins TRBV19 to TRBJ2-1; 10 positions match TRBD2. Looked up from germline, CDR1 is LNHDA and CDR2 is SQIVND (reference sequence). CDR3 length equals 16 residues. Trimming at V came to 6 bases and at J to 0 bases, leaving 5 bases not matched to a gene. This chain's CDR3 is CASSRTSGSSYNEQFF. CDR3 bases: TGTGCCAGTAGCCGGACTAGCGGCAGCTCCTACAATGAGCAGTTCTTC. The full variable domain, its missing parts supplied by reference TRBV19 and TRBJ2-1, is DGGITQSPKYLFRKEGQNVTLSCEQNLNHDAMYWYRQDPGQGLRLIYYSQIVNDFQKGDIAEGYSVSREKKESFPLTVTSAQKNPTAFYLCASSRTSGSSYNEQFFGPGTRLTVL.

This clone was seen a few times. The J gene is TRBJ2-7, the V gene TRBV15; 8 bases map to TRBD1. This CDR3 has 15 amino acids. Unmatched junction bases numbered 6, after V lost 0 bases and J lost 5 bases. Per germline, CDR1 LNHNV and CDR2 YYDKDF (reference sequence). The CDR3 loop reads CATSRDGQGSDEQYF. The CDR3 DNA is TGTGCCACCAGCAGAGACGGACAGGGTTCGGACGAGCAGTACTTC. Full variable domain (remainder filled in from reference TRBV15 and TRBJ2-7): DAMVIQNPRYQVTQFGKPVTLSCSQTLNHNVMYWYQQKSSQAPKLLFHYYDKDFNNEADTPDNFQSRRPNTSFCFLDIRSPGLGDTAMYLCATSRDGQGSDEQYFGPGTRLTVT.

The V and J genes are TRBV5-8 and TRBJ2-7; D is undetermined. The CDR3 contains 11 residues. The V and J ends lost 0 bases and 5 bases respectively, with 3 bases between them. Germline CDR1 and CDR2: SGHTS and YDEGEE. The CDR3 region has the DNA TGTGCCAGCAGCTTGGTCGACGAGCAGTACTTC. This sequence encodes CASSLVDEQYF.

V gene TRBV28 combines with J gene TRBJ2-2; unclear D gene. CDR1 and CDR2 (germline): MDHEN, SYDVKM. V dropped 6 bases and J dropped 7 bases, with 15 bases sitting between them. This CDR3 contains 14 residues. CDR3: CASRSVGPDGELFF. In nucleotides, the CDR3 is TGTGCCAGCAGATCCGTAGGGCCGGACGGGGAGCTGTTTTTT.